The TCR beta chain described here comes from a study of T cell changes during pregnancy in multiple sclerosis (dated by TCRdb to about 2019). Regarding the research as a whole: In women with multiple sclerosis, the researchers looked at how the T cell repertoire shifted as pregnancy progressed.

Preparation of the library involved the immunoSEQ multiplex PCR assay. This immuneACCESS table, as held by TCRdb, lists in-frame sequences with V and J called but not all clones. Of the missing ones, under half trace to an unresolved V gene in checked studies; the others have no known cause. The sample table holds fewer than 50,000 clones, of which less than 90% were seen once. Of the sample, 0.55% to 0.6% is held by the ten largest clones. Regarding this clone: Its cognate antigen has yet to be identified. Base-call qualities are not available, and no considerably larger clone is one nucleotide away.

The sequencing here drew on CD4+ T cells from peripheral blood mononuclear cells, taken in the first trimester of pregnancy. The clonotype was recovered from a female donor with multiple sclerosis, enrolled in a pregnancy study.

The base sequence is TGTGCCAGCAGCCAAAGCGGGAGCGGTTACAATGAGCAGTTCTTC. It codes for CASSQSGSGYNEQFF. The receptor chain draws on TRBV5-4 and TRBJ2-1; 8 central bases correspond to TRBD2. Counted from cysteine to phenylalanine, this CDR3 has 15 amino acids. The retained sequence is limited to the CDR3, 45 bases, with the frame set at the first base. The junction shows trimming of 4 bases on V and 4 bases on J, and the gene matches do not reach 7 bases of it. The germline V gene encodes CDR1 SGHNT and CDR2 YYREEE (reference sequence).